One and the same sample provided the 17 T cell receptor beta chains below, sequenced in a study of blood T cell repertoires in COVID-19 (dated by TCRdb to about 2020). Library preparation was by the immunoSEQ multiplex PCR assay. Sourced from immuneACCESS, this table was stored by TCRdb with only in-frame sequences that have V and J called. A share of the clones is absent; for the studies checked, an unresolved V gene accounts for under half, and the remainder has no known explanation. A total of about 390,000 clones appear in this sample, 80% to 90% of them only once. Roughly 9.4% of the sample belongs to the ten largest clones. The sample was PBMCs or T cells enriched from blood (not recorded which). The receptors come from a woman aged 50 to 60 who had recovered from COVID-19.

This clone appeared a single time. V usage is TRBV7-2 and J usage is TRBJ2-3; 10 bases are shared with TRBD1. The germline gives CDR1 SGHTA, CDR2 FQGNSA. The CDR3 contains 15 residues. Trimming took 7 bases from V and 1 from J; bases not matched to a gene: 5. CDR3 nucleotide sequence: TGTGCCAGCACCCCCGGGACAGGGGGCACAGATACGCAGTATTTT. Translated, it gives CASTPGTGGTDTQYF. The full variable domain, in which reference TRBV7-2 and TRBJ2-3 provide the parts outside the CDR3, is GAGVSQSPSNKVTEKGKDVELRCDPISGHTALYWYRQSLGQGLEFLIYFQGNSAPDKSGLPSDRFSAERTGGSVSTLTIQRTQQEDSAVYLCASTPGTGGTDTQYFGPGTRLTVL.

This rearrangement joins TRBV7-2 to TRBJ2-7, with TRBD2 matching over 13 bases. This CDR3 has 16 residues. The V and J ends lost 2 bases and 9 bases, in that order; junction bases with no gene match: 10. Germline V gives CDR1 SGHTA, CDR2 FQGNSA. The CDR3 loop reads CASSLTGTSGVRRQYF. The CDR3, as DNA: TGTGCCAGCAGCTTAACTGGGACTAGCGGGGTCCGTAGGCAGTACTTC. Filled out from reference TRBV7-2 and TRBJ2-7, the complete variable domain reads GAGVSQSPSNKVTEKGKDVELRCDPISGHTALYWYRQSLGQGLEFLIYFQGNSAPDKSGLPSDRFSAERTGGSVSTLTIQRTQQEDSAVYLCASSLTGTSGVRRQYFGPGTRLTVT.

For the CDR3, the DNA is TGTGCCAGTAGCCCAGGGAGGGGGGCGACAAGACAAAAACTGTTTTTT. Translation gives CASSPGRGATRQKLFF. The gene calls are TRBV19 and TRBJ1-4; tentatively, D is TRBD1 (6 bases). Germline CDR1 LNHDA, CDR2 SQIVND (reference sequence). This CDR3 has 16 amino acids. V gave up 6 bases and J gave up 9 bases, with 23 bases separating them.

This clone was found a few times. V usage is TRBV28 and J usage is TRBJ1-3; TRBD1 aligns across 7 bases. CDR1 MDHEN and CDR2 SYDVKM come from the germline V gene. This CDR3 contains 15 residues. After removal of 3 bases from V and 4 bases from J, the junction contained 6 bases not matched to a gene. CDR3 in DNA: TGTGCCAGCAGTTTCGGGGACAGCTCCGGAAACACCATATATTTT. Translated: CASSFGDSSGNTIYF.

The V call is TRBV29-1, the J call TRBJ1-1, with D maybe TRBD1 (5 bases). V was cut by 6 bases and J by 6 bases, with 14 bases left in between. The germline gives CDR1 SQVTM, CDR2 ANQGSEA. The CDR3 is 12 residues long. CDR3 in amino acids: CSVLSTAPEAFF. In nucleotides, the CDR3 is TGCAGCGTACTATCGACAGCCCCTGAAGCTTTCTTT.

The rearrangement uses TRBV24-1 and TRBJ2-7; TRBD1 is a possible D gene (7 bases). The CDR3 spans 14 residues. V gave up 12 bases and J gave up 4 bases, with 21 bases separating them. Germline V CDR1 and CDR2: KGHDR, SFDVKD. The CDR3 DNA sequence: TGTGCCCCTACCCATGGGGGGACAGCTTACGAGCAGTACTTC. This translates into CAPTHGGTAYEQYF.

In its sample, this clone was seen once. The chain is built from TRBV3-1 (or the pseudogene TRBV3-2) and TRBJ2-5, with D unresolved. This CDR3 has 13 amino acids. Germline-derived CDR1 and CDR2 are LGHDT and YNNKEL (reference sequence). Between the trimmed V and J ends, which lost 5 bases and 6 bases, there was a span of 13 bases. This chain's CDR3 is CASSSQRLKTQYF. The CDR3 DNA reads as TGTGCCAGCAGCTCCCAACGTCTAAAGACCCAGTACTTC.

V gene TRBV7-9 combines with J gene TRBJ1-2; D is undetermined. This CDR3 contains 14 residues. Trimming removed 2 bases from V and 3 bases from J, with 10 bases in between. Germline V gives CDR1 SEHNR, CDR2 FQNEAQ (reference sequence). The DNA for the CDR3 is TGTGCCAGCAGCTTATTTCCCGCAGACTATGGCTACACCTTC. This encodes CASSLFPADYGYTF.

This clone has a single count. A read error may account for a junction end that differs from germline. This chain's CDR3 is CASSFVSGPGLF. The CDR3 coding sequence is TGTGCCAGCAGCTTTGTATCGGGCCCAGGGCTCTTC. The rearrangement uses TRBV7-8 and TRBJ2-7; TRBD1 is a possible D gene (5 bases). Per the germline V gene, CDR1 is SGHVS and CDR2 is FQNEAQ. The CDR3 length is 12 residues.

The chain employs TRBV30 and TRBJ1-2; D remains unclear. This CDR3 is 13 amino acids long. Deletions cut 5 bases from V and 8 bases from J, with 18 bases between. Germline values: CDR1 GTSNPN, CDR2 SVGIG (reference sequence). CDR3 sequence (DNA): TGTGCCTGGTCGACCGGGTCCGTGATAGGCTACACCTTC. Translation gives CAWSTGSVIGYTF. The whole variable domain, filled in from reference TRBV30 and TRBJ1-2, reads SQTIHQWPATLVQPVGSPLSLECTVEGTSNPNLYWYRQAAGRGLQLLFYSVGIGQISSEVPQNLSASRPQDRQFILSSKKLLLSDSGFYLCAWSTGSVIGYTFGSGTRLTVV.

V usage is TRBV6-1 and J usage is TRBJ2-7; 8 nucleotides align to TRBD1. The length of the CDR3 is 16 residues. V gave up 4 bases and J gave up 2 bases; unmatched junction bases: 10. Germline CDR1 reads MNHNS; CDR2 reads SASEGT. The CDR3 here is CASSGLDRAPTYEQYF. The CDR3 DNA reads TGTGCCAGCAGTGGCCTGGACAGGGCCCCAACCTACGAGCAGTACTTC.

This clone came up a few times. The chain recombines TRBV6-5 with TRBJ2-2, with D possibly matching TRBD2 (6 bases). The CDR3 has 14 residues. Germline lookup yields CDR1 MNHEY and CDR2 SVGAGI. The ends were cut back, 6 bases at V and 5 bases at J, with 13 bases in the middle. The CDR3 sequence: CASSPTGETGELFF. CDR3 sequence (DNA): TGTGCCAGCAGCCCGACGGGGGAGACCGGGGAGCTGTTTTTT.

V usage is TRBV6-2 or TRBV6-3 and J usage is TRBJ2-7; 7 bases line up with TRBD1. The germline CDR1 and CDR2 sequences are MNHEY and SVGEGT. V gave up 5 bases and J gave up 3 bases; unmatched junction bases: 7. The CDR3 sequence is 14 residues long. The CDR3 protein is CASSTWDRDYEQYF. CDR3 in DNA: TGTGCCAGCAGTACCTGGGACAGAGACTACGAGCAGTACTTC.

This chain connects TRBV19 to TRBJ1-1, with 9 nucleotides matching TRBD1. CDR1 and CDR2 from the germline V gene are LNHDA and SQIVND (reference sequence). This CDR3 spans 14 amino acids. The ends lost 6 bases at V and 3 bases at J; junction bases unmatched: 5. The CDR3 bases are TGTGCCAGTAGGCTGACAGGGGGGTACACTGAAGCTTTCTTT. Amino acid sequence: CASRLTGGYTEAFF. Looking up the rest from reference TRBV19 and TRBJ1-1 gives the full variable domain: DGGITQSPKYLFRKEGQNVTLSCEQNLNHDAMYWYRQDPGQGLRLIYYSQIVNDFQKGDIAEGYSVSREKKESFPLTVTSAQKNPTAFYLCASRLTGGYTEAFFGQGTRLTVV.

The chain employs TRBV2 and TRBJ1-3, with TRBD1 matching over 7 bases. This CDR3 region has 16 residues. V was pared by 7 bases and J by 0 bases, with 9 bases of the junction left unmatched. The germline gives CDR1 SNHLY, CDR2 FYNNEI. CDR3 sequence reads: CASTRDRKYSGNTIYF. The DNA for the CDR3 is TGTGCCAGCACGAGGGACAGAAAGTACTCTGGAAACACCATATATTTT.

J is TRBJ1-2 and V is TRBV2, with D possibly TRBD1 on 6 matching bases. The CDR3 length is 11 residues. V was pared by 7 bases and J by 7 bases, with 10 bases between. In germline, CDR1 is SNHLY, CDR2 FYNNEI. CDR3 sequence: CASNGGPGYTF. The DNA for the CDR3 is TGTGCCAGCAATGGGGGCCCTGGCTACACCTTC.

This clone was seen a handful of times. This CDR3 is also generated by other DNA sequences in the sample. The J gene is TRBJ2-3, the V gene TRBV19, with no clear D. There are 13 residues in the CDR3. Trimming left V 6 bases short and J 0 bases short, with 7 bases between. Per germline, CDR1 LNHDA and CDR2 SQIVND (reference sequence). The CDR3 coding sequence is TGTGCCAGTAGAGGAGCTAGCACAGATACGCAGTATTTT. Translating gives CASRGASTDTQYF.